This T cell receptor (beta chain) was found in a study of monozygotic twins with inflammatory bowel disease. Notes on the study in general: Similarity of repertoires did not differ between concordant and discordant twins, possibly from limited power. A reduction in TCRbeta diversity (inverse Simpson) was seen in IBD patients relative to healthy co-twins.

A 6-nucleotide sample barcode was carried by the UMIs, which template switching added. TCRdb re-called the 5' RACE reads; one entry per CDR3 protein, DNA not given. This sample's table reports 440,000 or so distinct CDR3 sequences. Germline-derived CDR1 and CDR2 are DFQATT and SNEGSKA (reference sequence). This CDR3 comprises 12 residues. With respect to this clonotype: Its antigen remains unidentified.

The chain combines TRBV20-1 with TRBJ1-2. The sequenced sample was blood. The receptor was isolated from a human donor with ulcerative colitis or Crohn's disease, or a healthy co-twin of an affected twin (not recorded which). CDR3 protein: CSAKGWGRGYTF.